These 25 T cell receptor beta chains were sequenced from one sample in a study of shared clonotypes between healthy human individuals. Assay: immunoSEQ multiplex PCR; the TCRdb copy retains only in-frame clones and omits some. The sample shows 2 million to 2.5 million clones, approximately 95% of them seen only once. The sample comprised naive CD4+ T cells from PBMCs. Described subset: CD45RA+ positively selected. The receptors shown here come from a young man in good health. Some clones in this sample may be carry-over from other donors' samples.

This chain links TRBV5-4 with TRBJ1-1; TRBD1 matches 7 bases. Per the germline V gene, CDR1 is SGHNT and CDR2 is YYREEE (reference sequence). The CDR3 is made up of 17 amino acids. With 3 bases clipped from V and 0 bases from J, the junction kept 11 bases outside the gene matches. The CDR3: CASSSPTGARLNTEAFF. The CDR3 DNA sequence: TGTGCCAGCAGCTCTCCTACAGGGGCAAGGTTGAACACTGAAGCTTTCTTT.

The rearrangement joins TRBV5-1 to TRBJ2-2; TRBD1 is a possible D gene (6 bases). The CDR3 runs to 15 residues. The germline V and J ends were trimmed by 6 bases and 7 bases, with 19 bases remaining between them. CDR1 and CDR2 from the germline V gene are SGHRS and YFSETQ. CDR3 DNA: TGCGCCAGCACTATGGAGGTTGCAGGGGACGGGGAGCTGTTTTTT. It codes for CASTMEVAGDGELFF.

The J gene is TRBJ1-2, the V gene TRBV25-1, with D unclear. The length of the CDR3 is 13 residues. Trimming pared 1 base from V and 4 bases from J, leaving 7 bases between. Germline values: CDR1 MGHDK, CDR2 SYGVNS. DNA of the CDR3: TGTGCCAGCAGTGAATTAAGCGGCTATGGCTACACCTTC. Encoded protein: CASSELSGYGYTF.

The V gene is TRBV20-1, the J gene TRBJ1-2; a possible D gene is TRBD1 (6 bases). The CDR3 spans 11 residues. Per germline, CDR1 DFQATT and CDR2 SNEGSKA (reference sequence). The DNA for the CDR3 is TGCACCCTCACTACAGGGTTTGGCTACACCTTC. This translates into CTLTTGFGYTF.

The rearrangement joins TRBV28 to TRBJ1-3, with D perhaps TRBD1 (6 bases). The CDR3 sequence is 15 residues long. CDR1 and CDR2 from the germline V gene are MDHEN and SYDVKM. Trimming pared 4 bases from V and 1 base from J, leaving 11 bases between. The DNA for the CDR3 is TGTGCCAGCAGTTACCGGAGGGGGTCTGGAAACACCATATATTTT. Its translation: CASSYRRGSGNTIYF.

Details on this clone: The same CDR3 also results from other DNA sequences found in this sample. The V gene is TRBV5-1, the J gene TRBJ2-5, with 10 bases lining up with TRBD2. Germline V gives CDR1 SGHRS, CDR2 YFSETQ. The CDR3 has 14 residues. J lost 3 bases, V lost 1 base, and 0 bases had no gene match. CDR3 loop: CASSLTSGEETQYF. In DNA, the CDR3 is TGCGCCAGCAGCTTGACTAGCGGGGAAGAGACCCAGTACTTC. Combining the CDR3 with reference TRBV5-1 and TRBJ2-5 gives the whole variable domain KAGVTQTPRYLIKTRGQQVTLSCSPISGHRSVSWYQQTPGQGLQFLFEYFSETQRNKGNFPGRFSGRQFSNSRSEMNVSTLELGDSALYLCASSLTSGEETQYFGPGTRLLVL.

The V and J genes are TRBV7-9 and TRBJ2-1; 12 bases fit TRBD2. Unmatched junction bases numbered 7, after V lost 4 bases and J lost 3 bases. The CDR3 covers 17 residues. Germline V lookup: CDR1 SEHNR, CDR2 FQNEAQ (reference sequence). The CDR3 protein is CASSSEGLAGSYNEQFF. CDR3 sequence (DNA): TGTGCCAGCAGCTCCGAAGGACTAGCGGGAAGCTACAATGAGCAGTTCTTC.

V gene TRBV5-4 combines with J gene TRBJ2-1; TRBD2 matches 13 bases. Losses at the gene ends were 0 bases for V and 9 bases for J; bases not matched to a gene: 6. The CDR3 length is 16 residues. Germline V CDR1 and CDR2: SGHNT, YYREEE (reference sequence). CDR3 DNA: TGTGCCAGCAGCTTGGGGACTAGCGGGAGTCGTATTGAGCAGTTCTTC. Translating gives CASSLGTSGSRIEQFF.

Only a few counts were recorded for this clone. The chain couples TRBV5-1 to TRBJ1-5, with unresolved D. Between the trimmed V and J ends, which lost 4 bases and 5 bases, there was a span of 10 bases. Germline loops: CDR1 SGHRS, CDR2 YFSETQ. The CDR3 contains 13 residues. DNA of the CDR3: TGCGCCAGCAGCCAAGGTACTGATCAGCCCCAGCATTTT. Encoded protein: CASSQGTDQPQHF.

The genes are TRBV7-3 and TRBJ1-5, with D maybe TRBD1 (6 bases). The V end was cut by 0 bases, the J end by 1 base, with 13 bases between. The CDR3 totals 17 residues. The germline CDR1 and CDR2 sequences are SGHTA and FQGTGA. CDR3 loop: CASSLTPGTSSNQPQHF. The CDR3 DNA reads TGTGCCAGCAGCTTAACCCCCGGGACATCAAGCAATCAGCCCCAGCATTTT.

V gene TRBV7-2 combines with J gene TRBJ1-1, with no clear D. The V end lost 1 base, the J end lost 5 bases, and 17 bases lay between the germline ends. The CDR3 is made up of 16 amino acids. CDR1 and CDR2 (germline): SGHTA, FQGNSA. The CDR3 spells CASSLELAGGGTEAFF. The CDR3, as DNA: TGTGCCAGCAGCTTAGAACTTGCGGGAGGCGGAACTGAAGCTTTCTTT.

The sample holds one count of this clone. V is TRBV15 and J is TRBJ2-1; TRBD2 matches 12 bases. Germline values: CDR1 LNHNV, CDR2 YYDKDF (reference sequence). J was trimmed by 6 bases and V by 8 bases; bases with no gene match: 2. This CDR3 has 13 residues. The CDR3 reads CATATSGSNEQFF. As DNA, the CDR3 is TGTGCCACCGCGACTAGCGGGAGCAATGAGCAGTTCTTC.

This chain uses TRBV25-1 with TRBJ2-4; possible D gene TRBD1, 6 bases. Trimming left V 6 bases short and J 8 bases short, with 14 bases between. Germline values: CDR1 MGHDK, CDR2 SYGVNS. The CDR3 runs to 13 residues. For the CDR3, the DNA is TGTGCCAGCAGCCTAATGGGGGCGGACATTCAGTACTTC. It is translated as CASSLMGADIQYF.

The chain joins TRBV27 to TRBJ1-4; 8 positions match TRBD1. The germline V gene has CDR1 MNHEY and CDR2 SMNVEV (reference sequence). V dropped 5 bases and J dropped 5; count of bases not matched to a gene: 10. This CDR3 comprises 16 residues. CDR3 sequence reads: CASSRWTGQGNEKLFF. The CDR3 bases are TGTGCCAGCAGTCGATGGACAGGGCAGGGGAATGAAAAACTGTTTTTT.

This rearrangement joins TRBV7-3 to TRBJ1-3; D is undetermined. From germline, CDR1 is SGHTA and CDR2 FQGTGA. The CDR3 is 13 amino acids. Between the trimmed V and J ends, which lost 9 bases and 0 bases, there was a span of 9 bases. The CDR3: CASAAFSGNTIYF. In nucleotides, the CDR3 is TGTGCCAGTGCCGCCTTCTCTGGAAACACCATATATTTT.

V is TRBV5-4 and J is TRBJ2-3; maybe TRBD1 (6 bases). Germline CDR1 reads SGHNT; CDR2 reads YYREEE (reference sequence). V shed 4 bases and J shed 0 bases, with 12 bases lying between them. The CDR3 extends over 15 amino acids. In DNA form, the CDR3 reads TGTGCCAGCAGCCAACAGCAGGGGAGCACAGATACGCAGTATTTT. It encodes CASSQQQGSTDTQYF.

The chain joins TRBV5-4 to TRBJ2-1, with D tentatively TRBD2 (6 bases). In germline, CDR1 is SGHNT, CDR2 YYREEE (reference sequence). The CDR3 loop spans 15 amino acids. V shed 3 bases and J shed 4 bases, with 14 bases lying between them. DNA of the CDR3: TGTGCCAGCAGCTCGATAGCCGGGAGATACAATGAGCAGTTCTTC. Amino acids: CASSSIAGRYNEQFF.

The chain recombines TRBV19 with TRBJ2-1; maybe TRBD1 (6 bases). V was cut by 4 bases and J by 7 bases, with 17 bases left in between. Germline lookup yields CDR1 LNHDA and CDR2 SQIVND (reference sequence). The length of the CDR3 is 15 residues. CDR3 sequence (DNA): TGTGCCAGTAGTACCCAACAGGGAATTAGAAATGAGCAGTTCTTC. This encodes CASSTQQGIRNEQFF.

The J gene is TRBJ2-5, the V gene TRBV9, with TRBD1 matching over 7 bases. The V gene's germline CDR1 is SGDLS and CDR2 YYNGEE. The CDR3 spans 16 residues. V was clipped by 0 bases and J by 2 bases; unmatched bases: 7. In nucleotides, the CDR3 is TGTGCCAGCAGCGTAGAATTTTACAGGGGTCAAGAGACCCAGTACTTC. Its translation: CASSVEFYRGQETQYF.

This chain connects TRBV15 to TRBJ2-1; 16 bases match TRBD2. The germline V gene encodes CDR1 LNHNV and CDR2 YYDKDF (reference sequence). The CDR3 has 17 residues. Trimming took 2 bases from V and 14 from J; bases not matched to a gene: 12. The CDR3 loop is CATSRNLPGLAGGMKFF. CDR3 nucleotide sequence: TGTGCCACCAGCAGAAACCTTCCGGGACTAGCGGGAGGGATGAAGTTCTTC.

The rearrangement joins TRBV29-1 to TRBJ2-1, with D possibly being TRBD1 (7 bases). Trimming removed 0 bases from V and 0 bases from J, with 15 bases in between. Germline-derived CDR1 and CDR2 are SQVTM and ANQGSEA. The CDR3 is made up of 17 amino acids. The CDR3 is CSVEDPAGGSSYNEQFF. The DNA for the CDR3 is TGCAGCGTTGAAGACCCGGCAGGGGGGAGCTCCTACAATGAGCAGTTCTTC.

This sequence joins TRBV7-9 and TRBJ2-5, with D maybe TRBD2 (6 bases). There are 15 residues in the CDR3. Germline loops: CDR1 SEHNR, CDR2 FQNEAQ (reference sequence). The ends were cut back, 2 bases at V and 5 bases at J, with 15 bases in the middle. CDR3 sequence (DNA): TGTGCCAGCAGCTTATGGGGGGAGAGGGTCGAGACCCAGTACTTC. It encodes CASSLWGERVETQYF. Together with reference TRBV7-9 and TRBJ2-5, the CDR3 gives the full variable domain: DTGVSQNPRHKITKRGQNVTFRCDPISEHNRLYWYRQTLGQGPEFLTYFQNEAQLEKSRLLSDRFSAERPKGSFSTLEIQRTEQGDSAMYLCASSLWGERVETQYFGPGTRLLVL.

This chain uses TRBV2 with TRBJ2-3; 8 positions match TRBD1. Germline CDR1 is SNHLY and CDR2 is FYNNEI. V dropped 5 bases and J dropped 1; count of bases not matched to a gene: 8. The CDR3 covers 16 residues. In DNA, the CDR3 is TGTGCCAGCAGTTTCCAGGGGGCCGGTGGCACAGATACGCAGTATTTT. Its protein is CASSFQGAGGTDTQYF.

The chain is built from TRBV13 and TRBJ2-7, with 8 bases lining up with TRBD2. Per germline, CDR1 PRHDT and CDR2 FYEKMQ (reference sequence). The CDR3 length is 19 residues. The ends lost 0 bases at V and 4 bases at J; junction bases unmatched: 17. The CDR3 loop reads CASSLGFGFGGLGLYEQYF. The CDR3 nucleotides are TGTGCCAGCAGCTTAGGATTCGGGTTCGGGGGACTAGGCCTTTACGAGCAGTACTTC.

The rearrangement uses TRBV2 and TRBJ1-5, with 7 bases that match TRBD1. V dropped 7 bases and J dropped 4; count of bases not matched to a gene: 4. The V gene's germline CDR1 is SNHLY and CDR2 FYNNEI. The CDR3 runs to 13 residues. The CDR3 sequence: CASTQGGNQPQHF. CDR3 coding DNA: TGTGCCAGCACCCAGGGGGGGAATCAGCCCCAGCATTTT. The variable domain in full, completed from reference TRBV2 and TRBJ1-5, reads EPEVTQTPSHQVTQMGQEVILRCVPISNHLYFYWYRQILGQKVEFLVSFYNNEISEKSEIFDDQFSVERPDGSNFTLKIRSTKLEDSAMYFCASTQGGNQPQHFGDGTRLSIL.